These 26 T cell receptor beta chains came from one sample sequenced in a study of neoadjuvant anti-PD-1 for oral cavity cancer. Data came from immunoSEQ multiplex PCR; TCRdb stores just in-frame clones and leaves some out. The sample comprises thousands of clones, around 82% of which are singletons, and 2.5% to 3.5% rests with the top ten. Sample: PBMCs, taken before nivolumab (anti-PD-1) treatment. These receptors were collected from a person aged 40-85 years with oral cavity squamous cell carcinoma.

This chain joins TRBV6-4 and TRBJ2-1, with D possibly TRBD1 on 5 matching bases. V was trimmed by 5 bases and J by 1 base, leaving 9 bases between them. Germline V gives CDR1 MRHNA, CDR2 SNTAGT. CDR3 length: 14 residues. The CDR3 here is CASSTDSSYNEQFF. In DNA, the CDR3 is TGTGCCAGCAGTACAGACAGTTCCTACAATGAGCAGTTCTTC.

V gene TRBV2 combines with J gene TRBJ1-2; TRBD1 is a possible D gene (5 bases). In germline, CDR1 is SNHLY, CDR2 FYNNEI. The V end lost 7 bases, the J end lost 4 bases, and 10 bases lay between the germline ends. The CDR3 runs 12 residues. The CDR3 sequence: CASKTGAYGYTF. CDR3 sequence (DNA): TGTGCCAGCAAAACCGGGGCCTATGGCTACACCTTC.

The gene calls are TRBV7-9 and TRBJ2-1, with TRBD2 matching 8 bases. CDR1 SEHNR and CDR2 FQNEAQ come from the germline V gene (reference sequence). After removal of 4 bases from V and 5 bases from J, the junction contained 7 bases not matched to a gene. The CDR3 has 15 residues. The CDR3 loop reads CASSSRGGRDNEQFF. The DNA for the CDR3 is TGTGCCAGCAGCTCTCGCGGGGGGCGGGACAATGAGCAGTTCTTC.

The genes are TRBV7-2 and TRBJ2-3, with 13 nucleotides matching TRBD2. CDR1 and CDR2 from the germline V gene are SGHTA and FQGNSA. The CDR3 runs to 16 residues. Trimming cost V 5 bases and J 6 bases; bases outside gene matches: 8. This CDR3 is CASSARTSGGRDTQYF. The CDR3 DNA reads as TGTGCCAGCAGCGCCCGGACTAGCGGGGGACGGGATACGCAGTATTTT.

The chain joins TRBV7-6 to TRBJ2-7; TRBD1 matches at 7 bases. Germline-derived CDR1 and CDR2 are SGHVS and FNYEAQ. J was trimmed by 3 bases and V by 2 bases; bases with no gene match: 4. The CDR3 sequence is 14 residues long. The DNA for the CDR3 is TGTGCCAGCAGCTTATACCAGGGGGTCTACGAGCAGTACTTC. This translates into CASSLYQGVYEQYF.

The rearrangement joins TRBV9 to TRBJ2-1; possible D gene TRBD2, 6 bases. This CDR3 has 16 amino acids. Trimming stripped 3 bases from V and 6 bases from J, with 19 bases between. The V gene's germline CDR1 is SGDLS and CDR2 YYNGEE. CDR3 nucleotide sequence: TGTGCCAGCAGCGCTGGGTGGGGACTGGTTTCCAATGAGCAGTTCTTC. Its translation is CASSAGWGLVSNEQFF.

CDR3 sequence: CASSPEPTETQYF. In DNA, the CDR3 is TGTGCCAGCAGCCCCGAACCGACGGAGACCCAGTACTTC. This chain links TRBV11-2 with TRBJ2-5; D unresolved. Germline loops: CDR1 SGHAT, CDR2 FQNNGV. This CDR3 spans 13 amino acids. With 5 bases removed from V and 5 bases from J, the gap between germline ends came to 12 bases.

The V gene is TRBV27, the J gene TRBJ1-6; tentative D call: TRBD1 (6 bases). Germline CDR1 and CDR2: MNHEY and SMNVEV (reference sequence). The CDR3 has 15 amino acids. V was cut by 2 bases and J by 7 bases, with 12 bases left in between. Here the CDR3 reads CASSLEDSVNSPLHF. CDR3 coding DNA: TGTGCCAGCAGTTTAGAGGACAGCGTCAATTCACCCCTCCACTTT.

The rearrangement joins TRBV5-1 to TRBJ1-3; no firm D call. V was trimmed by 3 bases and J by 7 bases, leaving 20 bases between them. CDR3 length equals 16 residues. The germline CDR1 and CDR2 sequences are SGHRS and YFSETQ. CDR3: CASSSDGTALENTIYF. Written as DNA, the CDR3 is TGCGCCAGCAGCTCGGACGGAACAGCTTTAGAGAACACCATATATTTT.

CDR3 in DNA: TGTGCCAGCAGCGTAGGAGTGGCCAAAAACATTCAGTACTTC. Amino acid sequence: CASSVGVAKNIQYF. This chain connects TRBV9 to TRBJ2-4; no clear D gene. Germline V CDR1 and CDR2: SGDLS, YYNGEE. V shed 0 bases and J shed 1 base, with 5 bases lying between them. CDR3 length: 14 residues.

This clone was counted a few times. The gene calls are TRBV5-8 and TRBJ1-2; D not certain. Per germline, CDR1 SGHTS and CDR2 YDEGEE. Deletions cut 1 base from V and 4 bases from J, with 14 bases between. The CDR3 is made up of 15 amino acids. CDR3 nucleotide sequence: TGTGCCAGCAGCTTGAACTCGGCGGGTTCCTATGGCTACACCTTC. Protein sequence: CASSLNSAGSYGYTF. The full variable domain, rest sourced from reference TRBV5-8 and TRBJ1-2, is EAGVTQSPTHLIKTRGQQATLRCSPISGHTSVYWYQQALGLGLQFLLWYDEGEERNRGNFPPRFSGRQFPNYSSELNVNALELEDSALYLCASSLNSAGSYGYTFGSGTRLTVV.

This rearrangement joins TRBV5-1 to TRBJ1-1; a possible D gene is TRBD1 (6 bases). The CDR3 covers 15 residues. V gave up 4 bases and J gave up 1 base, with 14 bases separating them. Germline CDR1 is SGHRS and CDR2 is YFSETQ. The CDR3 spells CASSPREGGNTEAFF. CDR3 in DNA: TGCGCCAGCAGCCCCCGGGAGGGGGGGAACACTGAAGCTTTCTTT.

In its sample, this clone was seen once. The chain couples TRBV5-1 to TRBJ2-3, with 7 bases aligning to TRBD2. The CDR3 has 15 amino acids. CDR1 is SGHRS and CDR2 is YFSETQ in the germline V gene. V trimming: 0 bases; J trimming: 2 bases; junction bases outside the gene matches: 3. This chain's CDR3 is CASSLAGGYTDTQYF. The CDR3 nucleotides read TGCGCCAGCAGCTTGGCCGGGGGGTACACAGATACGCAGTATTTT.

This chain links TRBV29-1 with TRBJ1-1; D is uncertain. From germline, CDR1 is SQVTM and CDR2 ANQGSEA. With 3 bases removed from V and 10 bases from J, the gap between germline ends came to 18 bases. The CDR3 has 13 amino acids. The CDR3, as DNA: TGCAGCGTTGATGGACCCCGATTGGAGCGAGCTTTCTTT. Amino acid sequence: CSVDGPRLERAFF.

The V gene is TRBV9, the J gene TRBJ1-1; D ambiguous. Germline lookup yields CDR1 SGDLS and CDR2 YYNGEE. The V and J ends lost 0 bases and 4 bases respectively, with 13 bases between them. The CDR3 sequence is 15 residues long. CDR3 coding DNA: TGTGCCAGCAGCGTAGAGGGCGGGAGGAGCACTGAAGCTTTCTTT. This translates into CASSVEGGRSTEAFF.

The chain is built from TRBV6-6 and TRBJ2-5, with TRBD1 identical over 8 bases. Germline lookup yields CDR1 MNHNY and CDR2 SVGAGI (reference sequence). V lost 4 bases and J lost 5; bases outside the gene matches: 12. The CDR3 length is 16 residues. CDR3 sequence (DNA): TGTGCCAGCAGTTCCCCGAGTCCAGGGGGCAGTGAGACCCAGTACTTC. Residues: CASSSPSPGGSETQYF.

J is TRBJ1-1 and V is TRBV4-3; D possibly corresponds to TRBD1 (6 bases). The V gene's germline CDR1 is LGHNA and CDR2 YSLEER. This CDR3 has 11 residues. V was shortened by 4 bases and J by 8 bases, with 8 bases between the two germline ends. The CDR3 sequence: CASSLGQEAFF. The CDR3, as DNA: TGCGCCAGCAGCCTAGGACAGGAAGCTTTCTTT.

The CDR3 here is CASSLSDRGTGTDTQYF. The CDR3 region has the DNA TGTGCCAGCAGCTTAAGCGACCGGGGGACAGGCACAGATACGCAGTATTTT. The V call is TRBV11-2, the J call TRBJ2-3; D perhaps matches TRBD1 (7 bases). Germline V lookup: CDR1 SGHAT, CDR2 FQNNGV. The V end was cut by 2 bases, the J end by 1 base, with 16 bases between. The CDR3 runs to 17 residues.

The chain uses TRBV7-9 and TRBJ2-3; 11 nucleotides line up with TRBD2. The V and J ends lost 5 bases and 3 bases, in that order; junction bases with no gene match: 4. Germline V gene data show CDR1 as SEHNR and CDR2 as FQNEAQ (reference sequence). The CDR3 length is 15 residues. The CDR3 DNA reads as TGTGCCAGCAGCAATCTAGCGGGGGGAACAGATACGCAGTATTTT. Protein product: CASSNLAGGTDTQYF.

The chain employs TRBV4-1 and TRBJ2-3; D is tentatively TRBD1 or TRBD2 (5 bases each). The CDR3 totals 15 residues. Trimming removed 0 bases from V and 2 bases from J, with 9 bases in between. Germline V CDR1 and CDR2: MGHRA, YSYEKL. The CDR3 loop reads CASSQDRGTTDTQYF. Written as DNA, the CDR3 is TGCGCCAGCAGCCAAGATAGAGGGACCACAGATACGCAGTATTTT.

The V gene is TRBV19, the J gene TRBJ2-7; 8 bases map to TRBD1. Germline V gives CDR1 LNHDA, CDR2 SQIVND (reference sequence). The CDR3 covers 14 residues. V shed 6 bases, J shed 0 bases, and the junction held 4 bases outside the gene matches. CDR3 in DNA: TGTGCCAGTAGCAGGGGACAGGCCTCCTACGAGCAGTACTTC. Amino acid sequence: CASSRGQASYEQYF.

The genes are TRBV4-3 and TRBJ1-5; unclear D gene. CDR1 is LGHNA, CDR2 YSLEER, per germline. The CDR3 has 15 residues. V was trimmed by 4 bases and J by 5 bases, leaving 15 bases between them. In DNA, the CDR3 is TGCGCCAGCAGCCCGTCATTGGGGAAGGATCAGCCCCAGCATTTT. Translated, it gives CASSPSLGKDQPQHF.

The chain combines TRBV4-3 with TRBJ1-1; D is ambiguous. Trimming stripped 1 base from V and 2 bases from J, with 11 bases between. The germline V gene encodes CDR1 LGHNA and CDR2 YSLEER. The CDR3 extends over 15 amino acids. As DNA, the CDR3 is TGCGCCAGCAGCCAAGCTACAGTCCCTAACACTGAAGCTTTCTTT. Translation: CASSQATVPNTEAFF.

This chain joins TRBV2 and TRBJ1-6; D is ambiguous. CDR1 is SNHLY, CDR2 FYNNEI, per germline. The germline V and J ends were trimmed by 4 bases and 5 bases, with 12 bases remaining between them. The CDR3 covers 15 residues. Here the CDR3 DNA reads TGTGCCAGCAGTGTGAGGGTCGGGGATAATTCACCCCTCCACTTT. Protein sequence: CASSVRVGDNSPLHF.

The chain has TRBV7-2 and TRBJ2-2; D uncertain. V lost 3 bases, J lost 1 base, and 6 bases lay in between. CDR1 SGHTA and CDR2 FQGNSA come from the germline V gene. The CDR3 extends over 14 amino acids. The CDR3 here is CASSFQRNTGELFF. The CDR3 coding sequence is TGTGCCAGCAGCTTTCAAAGGAACACCGGGGAGCTGTTTTTT.

The rearrangement links TRBV19 to TRBJ1-4; D not resolved. V was shortened by 5 bases and J by 3 bases, with 10 bases between the two germline ends. CDR3 size: 14 residues. Germline V gene sequence: CDR1 LNHDA, CDR2 SQIVND (reference sequence). CDR3 amino acids: CASSSPYSNEKLFF. In DNA, the CDR3 is TGTGCCAGTAGTTCCCCCTATTCTAATGAAAAACTGTTTTTT. Full variable domain (outside the CDR3, taken from reference TRBV19 and TRBJ1-4): DGGITQSPKYLFRKEGQNVTLSCEQNLNHDAMYWYRQDPGQGLRLIYYSQIVNDFQKGDIAEGYSVSREKKESFPLTVTSAQKNPTAFYLCASSSPYSNEKLFFGSGTQLSVL.